Listed here are 16 T cell receptor beta chains from one sample, sequenced in a study of shared clonotypes between healthy human individuals. Libraries were prepared by immunoSEQ multiplex PCR; TCRdb keeps only in-frame clonotypes and omits some of them. The sample lists hundreds of thousands of clones, about 80% occurring once. Input material: PBMCs. Every receptor here comes from a middle-aged woman in good health. Some clones in this sample may be carry-over from other donors' samples.

A remark on this clone: This same CDR3 is encoded by further DNA sequences in the sample. The chain couples TRBV2 to TRBJ2-7, with TRBD1 as a possible D gene (5 bases). Trimming left V 6 bases short and J 0 bases short, with 6 bases between. The length of the CDR3 is 12 residues. In germline, CDR1 is SNHLY, CDR2 FYNNEI. The CDR3 nucleotides read TGTGCCAGCAGAGGGGACTCCTACGAGCAGTACTTC. Encoded protein: CASRGDSYEQYF.

This clone was picked up one time. The V and J genes are TRBV11-2 and TRBJ2-5; TRBD2 agrees at 7 bases. CDR3 length: 14 amino acids. V shed 1 base and J 5 bases; nucleotides not matched to a gene: 4. Germline CDR1 is SGHAT and CDR2 is FQNNGV. CDR3 DNA sequence: TGTGCCAGCAGCTTAGGGCGGGAGTTGGAGACCCAGTACTTC. Its translation: CASSLGRELETQYF.

Worth noting for this clone: One base separates it from a far larger clone, so it is likely a read error. Other DNA sequences in the sample encode the same CDR3. The genes are TRBV5-1 and TRBJ1-1; weak D call: TRBD1 (6 bases). CDR3 length: 13 amino acids. The germline V gene encodes CDR1 SGHRS and CDR2 YFSETQ. CDR3 nucleotide sequence: TGCGCCAGCAGCTTGCGTGGGGGCCTTGAAGCTTTCTTC. Translation: CASSLRGGLEAFF.

The V and J genes are TRBV29-1 and TRBJ1-5; 7 bases line up with TRBD1. V was pared by 7 bases and J by 6 bases, with 6 bases of the junction left unmatched. CDR3 length equals 12 residues. Germline CDR1 SQVTM, CDR2 ANQGSEA. CDR3 bases: TGCAGCGGAGGGGGCGCCGGTCAGCCCCAGCATTTT. It yields the protein CSGGGAGQPQHF. Full variable domain (missing parts from reference TRBV29-1 and TRBJ1-5): SAVISQKPSRDICQRGTSLTIQCQVDSQVTMMFWYRQQPGQSLTLIATANQGSEATYESGFVIDKFPISRPNLTFSTLTVSNMSPEDSSIYLCSGGGAGQPQHFGDGTRLSIL.

This clone came up once. The rearrangement links TRBV2 to TRBJ2-3, with 9 bases fitting TRBD1. V trimming: 6 bases; J trimming: 2 bases; junction bases outside the gene matches: 15. The CDR3 runs to 18 residues. The germline CDR1 and CDR2 sequences are SNHLY and FYNNEI. This chain's CDR3 is CASRKTGGWAGPTDTQYF. The CDR3 nucleotides are TGTGCCAGCAGAAAGACAGGGGGTTGGGCGGGACCCACAGATACGCAGTATTTT.

This clone was counted many times. V gene TRBV27 combines with J gene TRBJ2-7; the match to TRBD2 covers 13 bases. After removal of 5 bases from V and 4 bases from J, the junction contained 8 bases not matched to a gene. Germline V lookup: CDR1 MNHEY, CDR2 SMNVEV (reference sequence). This CDR3 has 16 residues. The CDR3 spells CASSATSGRVLYEQYF. CDR3 nucleotides: TGTGCCAGCAGTGCCACTAGCGGGAGGGTACTATACGAGCAGTACTTC.

This clone was detected a few times. V is TRBV18 and J is TRBJ1-1, with 7 positions matching TRBD1. Losses at the gene ends were 2 bases for V and 0 bases for J; bases not matched to a gene: 6. CDR3 size: 16 residues. CDR1 is KGHSH and CDR2 is LQKENI in the germline V gene. The CDR3 spells CASSPKQGVMNTEAFF. CDR3 sequence (DNA): TGTGCCAGCTCACCAAAGCAGGGGGTCATGAACACTGAAGCTTTCTTT. Based on the CDR3 plus reference TRBV18 and TRBJ1-1, the full variable domain is NAGVMQNPRHLVRRRGQEARLRCSPMKGHSHVYWYRQLPEEGLKFMVYLQKENIIDESGMPKERFSAEFPKEGPSILRIQQVVRGDSAAYFCASSPKQGVMNTEAFFGQGTRLTVV.

The chain has TRBV19 and TRBJ2-7; D uncertain. Germline CDR1 is LNHDA and CDR2 is SQIVND (reference sequence). Trimming took 8 bases from V and 4 from J, leaving 15 bases between them. The CDR3 extends over 13 amino acids. CDR3 residues: CASSLGFLYEQYF. The CDR3, as DNA: TGTGCCAGTTCTCTGGGATTTTTATACGAGCAGTACTTC.

The rearrangement links TRBV30 to TRBJ2-3, with TRBD1 matching 9 bases. The CDR3 consists of 14 residues. Germline values: CDR1 GTSNPN, CDR2 SVGIG (reference sequence). J lost 5 bases, V lost 5 bases, and 8 bases had no gene match. CDR3 loop: CAWVVTGGVDTQYF. CDR3 nucleotide sequence: TGTGCCTGGGTGGTGACAGGGGGGGTAGATACGCAGTATTTT.

This clone was seen a few times. V and J are TRBV9 and TRBJ2-5; 12 bases are a match to TRBD2. Near its end, the DNA agrees better with TRBJ2-7, so the J call may be wrong. This CDR3 is 17 amino acids long. Germline V gene lookup returns CDR1 SGDLS and CDR2 YYNGEE. CDR3 in amino acids: CASSVGGLAGGPHEQYF. As DNA, the CDR3 is TGTGCCAGCAGCGTCGGGGGCCTAGCGGGAGGGCCCCACGAGCAGTACTTC.

The V and J genes are TRBV7-3 and TRBJ2-7; 8 nucleotides align to TRBD2. V lost 5 bases, J lost 0 bases, and 3 bases stayed unmatched. Germline V gives CDR1 SGHTA, CDR2 FQGTGA. The CDR3 extends over 14 amino acids. DNA of the CDR3: TGTGCCAGCAGCAAGACTAGCGACTCCTACGAGCAGTACTTC. Translating gives CASSKTSDSYEQYF.

The rearrangement uses TRBV6-6 and TRBJ1-2; D possibly corresponds to TRBD1 (6 bases). The CDR3 is 14 amino acids. Trimming took 6 bases from V and 5 from J, leaving 16 bases between them. Germline values: CDR1 MNHNY, CDR2 SVGAGI (reference sequence). CDR3 residues: CASSPRQDSYGYTF. The DNA of the CDR3 is TGTGCCAGCAGCCCCCGACAGGATTCGTATGGCTACACCTTC.

This sequence joins TRBV19 and TRBJ1-1; D unclear. Germline V gives CDR1 LNHDA, CDR2 SQIVND (reference sequence). The CDR3 contains 13 residues. Trimming cost V 6 bases and J 4 bases, with 12 bases left between them. The chain's CDR3 is CASSTSAGTEAFF. The CDR3 region has the DNA TGTGCCAGTAGCACTTCGGCCGGCACTGAAGCTTTCTTT. Full variable domain (missing parts from reference TRBV19 and TRBJ1-1): DGGITQSPKYLFRKEGQNVTLSCEQNLNHDAMYWYRQDPGQGLRLIYYSQIVNDFQKGDIAEGYSVSREKKESFPLTVTSAQKNPTAFYLCASSTSAGTEAFFGQGTRLTVV.

This chain joins TRBV9 and TRBJ2-5; D unresolved. The CDR3 loop spans 15 amino acids. Germline V gene data show CDR1 as SGDLS and CDR2 as YYNGEE. V was cut by 4 bases and J by 4 bases, with 17 bases left in between. CDR3 sequence reads: CASSSALGFRETQYF. The CDR3 DNA follows: TGTGCCAGCAGCTCCGCCCTGGGTTTTAGAGAGACCCAGTACTTC.

The chain carries TRBV4-3 and TRBJ1-1; D is unclear. Trimming removed 1 base from V and 0 bases from J, with 9 bases in between. The V gene's germline CDR1 is LGHNA and CDR2 YSLEER. The CDR3 is made up of 15 amino acids. DNA of the CDR3: TGCGCCAGCAGCCAAGTGTACAGATTGAACACTGAAGCTTTCTTT. Its translation is CASSQVYRLNTEAFF.

The chain joins TRBV5-1 to TRBJ2-7; either TRBD1 or TRBD2 may fit D (5 bases each). In germline, CDR1 is SGHRS, CDR2 YFSETQ. The CDR3 is 16 residues long. V was shortened by 4 bases and J by 3 bases, with 20 bases between the two germline ends. CDR3 in DNA: TGCGCCAGCAGCCCGGGAAGGCAGGGTGGATACTACGAGCAGTACTTC. Protein product: CASSPGRQGGYYEQYF.